The rows below give T cell receptor beta chains drawn from one sample of a study of blood T cell repertoires in COVID-19. Some clones are missing from TCRdb's copy, which holds only in-frame ones; the method was immunoSEQ multiplex PCR. This table has about 150,000 clones, about 89% appearing once. Sequenced: peripheral blood. Receptors originate from an elderly man with acute or convalescent COVID-19. Both conserved end residues are part of each CDR3. The order of the fields is V gene, D gene, J gene, clone size, CDR3 DNA, CDR3 protein. A D gene is named only where the DNA matches it firmly. Only some rows state a clone size, as once, few, many or a class for expanded clones.

V: TRBV19
D: -
J: TRBJ2-5
size: -
DNA: TGTGCCAGTACCCCCCTAGGTGGGGGCGGGGAGACCCAGTACTTC
CDR3: CASTPLGGGGETQYF

V: TRBV3-1/TRBV3-2
D: TRBD1
J: TRBJ2-7
size: -
DNA: TGTGCCAGCAGCCAAGGAGGACAGGGGCCTTACGAGCAGTACTTC
CDR3: CASSQGGQGPYEQYF

V: TRBV6-5
D: TRBD1
J: TRBJ2-2
size: -
DNA: TGTGCCAGCAGATACAGGGGTAGCACCGGGGAGCTGTTTTTT
CDR3: CASRYRGSTGELFF

V: TRBV2
D: TRBD2
J: TRBJ2-2
size: medium-sized
DNA: TGTGCCAGCCGACTAGCGGGATCGACCGGGGAGCTGTTTTTT
CDR3: CASRLAGSTGELFF

V: TRBV2
D: TRBD2
J: TRBJ2-1
size: -
DNA: TGTGCCAGCAGGAAACTAGCGGGGGCCAACAATGAGCAGTTCTTC
CDR3: CASRKLAGANNEQFF

V: TRBV5-6
D: -
J: TRBJ2-5
size: -
DNA: TGTGCCAGCAGCTTGGGCGAGATGTTCCGAGATCAAGAGACCCAGTACTTC
CDR3: CASSLGEMFRDQETQYF

V: TRBV2
D: -
J: TRBJ2-3
size: -
DNA: TGTGCCAGCAGTGAAGCGCGGGTAGGCCGTGGAGATACGCAGTATTTT
CDR3: CASSEARVGRGDTQYF

V: TRBV28
D: -
J: TRBJ1-4
size: -
DNA: TGTGCCAGCAGTTTAGGGGGAAAGAGGGGGAAACTGTTTTTT
CDR3: CASSLGGKRGKLFF

V: TRBV24-1
D: TRBD2
J: TRBJ2-1
size: -
DNA: TGTGCCACCAGTGATTCACTAGCGGGTGAGCAGTTCTTC
CDR3: CATSDSLAGEQFF

V: TRBV5-1
D: TRBD2
J: TRBJ2-5
size: once
DNA: TGCGCCAGCAGCTTCGGCGGGGGGCTAAGGGAGACCCAGTACTTC
CDR3: CASSFGGGLRETQYF

V: TRBV19
D: TRBD2
J: TRBJ2-1
size: -
DNA: TGTGCCAGTAGTATAGGGACTAGCGGGAGAGGCTACAATGAGCAGTTCTTC
CDR3: CASSIGTSGRGYNEQFF

V: TRBV5-1
D: TRBD2
J: TRBJ2-1
size: -
DNA: TGCGCCAGCAGCTTGACTAGCGGAAGTTACAATGAGCAGTTCTTC
CDR3: CASSLTSGSYNEQFF

V: TRBV6-1
D: TRBD1
J: TRBJ1-6
size: -
DNA: TGTGCCAGCAGTGAACCCCGGACAGGGCTGGTTTCACCCCTCCACTTT
CDR3: CASSEPRTGLVSPLHF

V: TRBV25-1
D: -
J: TRBJ1-4
size: -
DNA: TGTGCCAGCAGTGATTATGGGGCTGCAACTAATGAAAAACTGTTTTTT
CDR3: CASSDYGAATNEKLFF

V: TRBV6-5
D: -
J: TRBJ2-4
size: -
DNA: TGTGCCAGCAGTTACTCATTGTGGTCGGACATTCAGTACTTC
CDR3: CASSYSLWSDIQYF

V: TRBV2
D: -
J: TRBJ1-1
size: -
DNA: TGTGCCAGCAGTGGACAAGGGAACACTGAAGCTTTCTTT
CDR3: CASSGQGNTEAFF

V: TRBV2
D: -
J: TRBJ2-5
size: -
DNA: TGTGCCAGCAGTGCTCGCGGCCAAGAGACCCAGTACTTC
CDR3: CASSARGQETQYF

V: TRBV5-4
D: -
J: TRBJ2-7
size: -
DNA: TGTGCCAGCAGCTTGACGGACAGACCCTACGAGCAGTACTTC
CDR3: CASSLTDRPYEQYF

V: TRBV7-2
D: TRBD2
J: TRBJ2-2
size: few
DNA: TGTGCCAGCAGCTTGGGGACTAGCAACACCGGGGAGCTGTTTTTT
CDR3: CASSLGTSNTGELFF

V: TRBV19
D: TRBD2
J: TRBJ2-1
size: once
DNA: TGTGCCAGTAGCACCGGGACTAGCGGGAGGAATGAGCAGTTCTTC
CDR3: CASSTGTSGRNEQFF

V: TRBV28
D: TRBD1
J: TRBJ1-1
size: -
DNA: TGTGCCAGCAGCTCCCTGGTCAGGGGGCGATGGAGCACTGAAGCTTTCTTT
CDR3: CASSSLVRGRWSTEAFF

V: TRBV5-1
D: -
J: TRBJ1-4
size: -
DNA: TGCGCCAGCAGCTTGTCTGCCTCGAGGGCTGAAAAACTGTTTTTT
CDR3: CASSLSASRAEKLFF

V: TRBV19
D: TRBD1
J: TRBJ1-6
size: -
DNA: TGTGCCAGTACAGAGAGGGACAGAGATTCACCCCTCCACTTT
CDR3: CASTERDRDSPLHF

V: TRBV28
D: TRBD2
J: TRBJ2-1
size: -
DNA: TGTGCCAGCAGTTTACGAGCGGGAGGCTCGTACAATGAGCAGTTCTTC
CDR3: CASSLRAGGSYNEQFF

V: TRBV5-8
D: -
J: TRBJ2-7
size: -
DNA: TGTGCCAGCAGCTTGGCCGATGTGAGCTCCTACGAGCAGTACTTC
CDR3: CASSLADVSSYEQYF

V: TRBV3-1/TRBV3-2
D: -
J: TRBJ1-1
size: -
DNA: TGTGCCAGCACCCTCGCGGAGAACACTGAAGCTTTCTTT
CDR3: CASTLAENTEAFF

V: TRBV5-1
D: TRBD2
J: TRBJ2-1
size: -
DNA: TGCGCCAGCAGCTTGTCATTTTCTAGCGGGAGGGTAGGATCCTACAATGAGCAGTTCTTC
CDR3: CASSLSFSSGRVGSYNEQFF

V: TRBV29-1
D: TRBD1
J: TRBJ1-1
size: -
DNA: TGCAGCATGGATCTCGCCGGGACAGGGCTTGAAGCTTTCTTT
CDR3: CSMDLAGTGLEAFF

V: TRBV5-6
D: -
J: TRBJ1-5
size: few
DNA: TGTGCCAGCAGCTTGGGGAGCGTCAATCAGCCCCAGCATTTT
CDR3: CASSLGSVNQPQHF

V: TRBV6-6
D: TRBD2
J: TRBJ2-1
size: -
DNA: TGTGCCAGTACACTAGCGAGATACAATGAGCAGTTCTTC
CDR3: CASTLARYNEQFF

V: TRBV3-1/TRBV3-2
D: -
J: TRBJ1-1
size: -
DNA: TGTGCCAGCAGCCAAAATATCAACACTGAAGCTTTCTTT
CDR3: CASSQNINTEAFF

V: TRBV6-5
D: -
J: TRBJ1-1
size: -
DNA: TGTGCCAGCAGTCCAGGGTTCGTGAACACTGAAGCTTTCTTT
CDR3: CASSPGFVNTEAFF

V: TRBV27
D: -
J: TRBJ2-7
size: -
DNA: TGTGCCAGCAGTTTAGGGGGGGGGCCCTACGAGCAGTACTTC
CDR3: CASSLGGGPYEQYF

V: TRBV28
D: TRBD1
J: TRBJ1-6
size: -
DNA: TGTGCCAGCAGTTTGGCGGACAGGTTAAATTCACCCCTCCACTTT
CDR3: CASSLADRLNSPLHF

V: TRBV7-2
D: -
J: TRBJ2-5
size: -
DNA: TGTGCCAGCAGCTTAGTACGGGAGACCCAGTACTTC
CDR3: CASSLVRETQYF

V: TRBV11-1
D: -
J: TRBJ1-4
size: -
DNA: TGTGCCAGCAGCGTTTGGGGGCCATCTAATGAAAAACTGTTTTTT
CDR3: CASSVWGPSNEKLFF

V: TRBV27
D: TRBD1
J: TRBJ2-1
size: -
DNA: TGTGCCAGCAGCCTATCAGCAGGGGGAACCTACAATGAGCAGTTCTTC
CDR3: CASSLSAGGTYNEQFF

V: TRBV9
D: TRBD2
J: TRBJ2-1
size: -
DNA: TGTGCCAGCAGCGTAGATAGCGGGAGGGTTTCGGAGCAGTTCTTC
CDR3: CASSVDSGRVSEQFF

V: TRBV19
D: -
J: TRBJ1-1
size: -
DNA: TGTGCCAGTAGGCCCAACCGAGAGAACACTGAAGCTTTCTTT
CDR3: CASRPNRENTEAFF

V: TRBV2
D: TRBD2
J: TRBJ2-5
size: -
DNA: TGTGCCAGCAGTTCTAGCGGGGGACAAGAGACCCAGTACTTC
CDR3: CASSSSGGQETQYF

V: TRBV21-1
D: -
J: TRBJ2-2
size: once
DNA: TGTGCCAGCAGCGACTCCGGGACTAGCAGGAACACCGGGGAGCTGTTTTTT
CDR3: CASSDSGTSRNTGELFF

V: TRBV5-5
D: -
J: TRBJ2-7
size: -
DNA: TGTGCCAGCAGCGTTTCTAGAGGCGCCTCTGGTTGGTTTAGCTCCTACGAGCAGTACTTC
CDR3: CASSVSRGASGWFSSYEQYF

V: TRBV9
D: TRBD1
J: TRBJ1-1
size: -
DNA: TGTGCCAGCAGCGAGGGGACAGGGGACCCTGAAGCTTTCTTT
CDR3: CASSEGTGDPEAFF

V: TRBV27
D: -
J: TRBJ2-7
size: -
DNA: TGTGCCAGCAGTTCGCAAGGCGGCTACGAGCAGTACTTC
CDR3: CASSSQGGYEQYF

V: TRBV6-5
D: TRBD1
J: TRBJ1-2
size: -
DNA: TGTGCCAGCAGTTACTCGTTCGGACAGGCAGATGGCTACACCTTC
CDR3: CASSYSFGQADGYTF

V: TRBV14
D: -
J: TRBJ2-6
size: -
DNA: TGTGCCAGTGGGGCATCTGGGGCCAACGTCCTGACTTTC
CDR3: CASGASGANVLTF

V: TRBV7-2
D: TRBD1
J: TRBJ2-7
size: -
DNA: TGTGCCAGCAGCCCCAATTGGGACAGGGGTCTGAATGAGCAGTACTTC
CDR3: CASSPNWDRGLNEQYF

V: TRBV10-1
D: TRBD1
J: TRBJ2-1
size: -
DNA: TGCGCCAGCAGTGAGGCGCAAACTCTTACAGGGGGAGAGTTCTTC
CDR3: CASSEAQTLTGGEFF

V: TRBV29-1
D: -
J: TRBJ1-2
size: -
DNA: TGCAGCGGAAGAGGATCGAATGGCTACACCTTC
CDR3: CSGRGSNGYTF

V: TRBV5-1
D: TRBD2
J: TRBJ2-5
size: -
DNA: TGCGCCAGCAGCCTCCCAAGAGGACTAGCGGCAAGCCAAGAGACCCAGTACTTC
CDR3: CASSLPRGLAASQETQYF

V: TRBV29-1
D: -
J: TRBJ1-2
size: -
DNA: TGCAGCGTTGAAGATCGACAGGCTCCGGGCTACACCTTC
CDR3: CSVEDRQAPGYTF

V: TRBV5-4
D: -
J: TRBJ2-3
size: -
DNA: TGTGCCAGCAGCTCCAGCCAGCGGGGCACAGATACGCAGTATTTT
CDR3: CASSSSQRGTDTQYF